This T cell receptor (beta chain) appears in the sequencing data of a study of CD8 T cells in Susac syndrome. TCR beta sequences were obtained from blood CD8+ and CD4+ T cells. The RNA input was about 0.45 to 1 ug, and it was reverse transcribed with random hexamers. The immunoSEQ assay covered 54 Vbeta and 13 Jbeta segments for CDR3. Via MiXCR, TCRdb re-called the immunoSEQ multiplex PCR reads, giving one row per CDR3 protein. The sample has some 170,000 distinct CDR3 sequences; around 95% are singletons. From germline, CDR1 is SQVTM and CDR2 ANQGSEA. The CDR3 length is 16 residues. Trimming took 2 bases from V and 6 from J; bases not matched to a gene: 14.

The chain employs TRBV29-1 and TRBJ1-2, with 8 bases identical to TRBD1. The sequenced material came from CD4+ T cells from PBMCs. This TCR came from a human donor in good health. The CDR3 nucleotides read TGCAGCGTTGAAAGGGGGGCCTCAGGGGGCAGGGATGGCTACACCTTC. Its translation is CSVERGASGGRDGYTF.